The 21 T cell receptor beta chains presented below share a single source sample, sequenced in a study of cytomegalovirus exposure and HLA in healthy donors. Use of 60 Vbeta and 13 Jbeta primers characterized the PCR. The assay was immunoSEQ multiplex PCR, and TCRdb's table has in-frame clones only and misses some. Among some 150,000 clones listed, roughly 87% were seen once. The material sequenced was PBMCs. The receptors shown here come from a woman in her thirties in good health and CMV-seronegative.

This chain uses TRBV9 with TRBJ2-1; 7 bases match TRBD2. From germline, CDR1 is SGDLS and CDR2 YYNGEE. This CDR3 region has 15 residues. Trimming removed 0 bases from V and 7 bases from J; junction bases left unmatched: 7. CDR3 bases: TGTGCCAGCAGCGTAGGGTCTAGCGGTGGGAATGAGCAGTTCTTC. It is translated as CASSVGSSGGNEQFF.

The genes are TRBV18 and TRBJ1-1; D call uncertain. V lost 3 bases and J 6 bases, leaving 11 bases between the germline ends. The CDR3 length is 13 residues. Germline V gene data show CDR1 as KGHSH and CDR2 as LQKENI. The CDR3 region is CASSPRLVAEAFF. In DNA form, the CDR3 reads TGTGCCAGCTCACCTCGGTTGGTCGCTGAAGCTTTCTTT.

Here the CDR3 reads CASSSTATNYGYTF. The CDR3 bases are TGTGCCAGCAGTTCGACAGCTACCAACTATGGCTACACCTTC. The chain recombines TRBV5-4 with TRBJ1-2; D may be TRBD1 (5 bases). Germline loops: CDR1 SGHNT, CDR2 YYREEE (reference sequence). Trimming took off 5 bases at V and 2 bases at J, with 13 bases between the two ends. The CDR3 sequence is 14 residues long.

The chain uses TRBV10-3 and TRBJ2-1; D unresolved. This CDR3 comprises 14 residues. V was pared by 3 bases and J by 0 bases, with 6 bases between. Germline V CDR1 and CDR2: ENHRY, SYGVKD. CDR3 protein: CAISDPHSYNEQFF. CDR3 DNA sequence: TGTGCCATCAGTGACCCCCACTCCTACAATGAGCAGTTCTTC.

The chain recombines TRBV18 with TRBJ2-7; 11 nucleotides line up with TRBD2. Germline V gene sequence: CDR1 KGHSH, CDR2 LQKENI. The CDR3 totals 16 residues. V gave up 3 bases and J gave up 6 bases; unmatched junction bases: 10. The CDR3 nucleotides read TGTGCCAGCTCACCGTATAGCGGGAGGGCCACGGGCGAGCAGTACTTC. Translating gives CASSPYSGRATGEQYF.

V gene TRBV19 combines with J gene TRBJ1-1; 9 bases are shared with TRBD1. Germline V CDR1 and CDR2: LNHDA, SQIVND (reference sequence). With 7 bases clipped from V and 5 bases from J, the junction kept 2 bases outside the gene matches. CDR3 length: 12 amino acids. In DNA, the CDR3 is TGTGCCAGTACCGACAGGGGGACTGAAGCTTTCTTT. The encoded protein is CASTDRGTEAFF.

V and J are TRBV11-2 and TRBJ2-1; 9 bases are shared with TRBD2. Germline CDR1 and CDR2: SGHAT and FQNNGV. V shed 6 bases, J shed 4 bases, and the junction held 19 bases outside the gene matches. The CDR3 is made up of 19 amino acids. The CDR3 DNA reads as TGTGCCAGCAGAGGGTGGGCTAGCGGGACCAATCGAGGGTACAATGAGCAGTTCTTC. Amino acid sequence: CASRGWASGTNRGYNEQFF. Variable domain in full (rest from reference TRBV11-2 and TRBJ2-1): EAGVAQSPRYKIIEKRQSVAFWCNPISGHATLYWYQQILGQGPKLLIQFQNNGVVDDSQLPKDRFSAERLKGVDSTLKIQPAKLEDSAVYLCASRGWASGTNRGYNEQFFGPGTRLTVL.

The chain is built from TRBV4-3 and TRBJ1-1; TRBD1 is a possible D gene (5 bases). V was trimmed by 5 bases and J by 0 bases, leaving 7 bases between them. This CDR3 contains 13 residues. Germline CDR1 is LGHNA and CDR2 is YSLEER. CDR3 region: CASSNRMNTEAFF. CDR3 in DNA: TGCGCCAGCAGCAACAGGATGAACACTGAAGCTTTCTTT.

In its sample, this clone was seen once. The genes are TRBV2 and TRBJ1-5; 10 positions match TRBD1. The CDR3 has 15 amino acids. The germline gives CDR1 SNHLY, CDR2 FYNNEI. V lost 6 bases and J lost 1; bases outside the gene matches: 3. Written as DNA, the CDR3 is TGTGCCAGCAGATCGGGACAGGGGAGCAATCAGCCCCAGCATTTT. This sequence encodes CASRSGQGSNQPQHF.

The chain employs TRBV7-9 and TRBJ1-1, with D possibly matching TRBD1 (6 bases). This CDR3 is built from 15 residues. Trimming took off 0 bases at V and 4 bases at J, with 12 bases between the two ends. The germline gives CDR1 SEHNR, CDR2 FQNEAQ (reference sequence). CDR3 in amino acids: CASSLARQAGTEAFF. The CDR3 DNA is TGTGCCAGCAGCTTAGCGCGACAGGCGGGCACTGAAGCTTTCTTT.

This sequence joins TRBV13 and TRBJ2-1; D gene ambiguous. Per germline, CDR1 PRHDT and CDR2 FYEKMQ (reference sequence). The CDR3 has 13 amino acids. V was clipped by 2 bases and J by 6 bases, with 8 bases between them. CDR3 region: CASSLRVGNEQFF. The CDR3 DNA reads TGTGCCAGCAGCTTACGAGTTGGCAATGAGCAGTTCTTC.

The chain joins TRBV6-1 to TRBJ1-2; the D gene is possibly TRBD1 (5 bases). The length of the CDR3 is 15 residues. Per the germline V gene, CDR1 is MNHNS and CDR2 is SASEGT. V gave up 4 bases and J gave up 4 bases, with 16 bases separating them. CDR3 in amino acids: CASSAGGGYGYGYTF. CDR3 DNA sequence: TGTGCCAGCAGTGCCGGGGGTGGCTATGGCTATGGCTACACCTTC.

The rearrangement uses TRBV14 and TRBJ2-5; D remains unclear. The DNA end is more similar to TRBJ2-7, so the J call may be wrong. CDR1 SGHDN and CDR2 FVKESK come from the germline V gene. The CDR3 is 13 residues long. The CDR3: CASSQEWFYEQYF. In DNA, the CDR3 is TGTGCCAGCAGCCAAGAATGGTTTTACGAGCAGTACTTC.

This clone was seen a handful of times. The chain is built from TRBV6-5 and TRBJ1-2, with D possibly matching TRBD1 (5 bases). The V gene's germline CDR1 is MNHEY and CDR2 SVGAGI. The CDR3 length is 13 residues. The V and J ends lost 0 bases and 5 bases respectively, with 7 bases between them. The CDR3 DNA sequence: TGTGCCAGCAGTTACTCGACAGCTTATGGCTACACCTTC. It is translated as CASSYSTAYGYTF.

This rearrangement joins TRBV5-1 to TRBJ2-3, with 8 positions matching TRBD2. Germline assignment: CDR1 SGHRS and CDR2 YFSETQ. The junction had 5 bases not matched to a gene; V was cut back by 3 bases and J by 2 bases. The CDR3 sequence is 15 residues long. CDR3 amino acids: CASSSGGYNTDTQYF. The CDR3 DNA follows: TGCGCCAGCAGCTCGGGGGGGTACAACACAGATACGCAGTATTTT.

This chain uses TRBV10-2 with TRBJ2-5; 10 bases match TRBD2. The germline V gene has CDR1 WSHSY and CDR2 SAAADI. V lost 6 bases and J lost 11; bases outside the gene matches: 12. CDR3 length: 14 amino acids. The CDR3, as DNA: TGCGCCAGCAGGGAGACTAGCGGGTACTCAGAGCAGTACTTC. Its protein is CASRETSGYSEQYF.

The chain couples TRBV5-1 to TRBJ2-3; 7 nucleotides match TRBD2. CDR3 length equals 16 residues. CDR1 is SGHRS, CDR2 YFSETQ, per germline. Trimming at V came to 1 base and at J to 1 base, leaving 6 bases not matched to a gene. The CDR3 is CASSLWAGVGTDTQYF. CDR3 nucleotides: TGCGCCAGCAGCTTGTGGGCGGGAGTCGGCACAGATACGCAGTATTTT.

The chain couples TRBV7-9 to TRBJ2-7, with TRBD2 matching over 12 bases. This CDR3 contains 18 residues. Germline V gene sequence: CDR1 SEHNR, CDR2 FQNEAQ (reference sequence). V lost 2 bases, J lost 11 bases, and 19 bases stayed unmatched. The CDR3 coding sequence is TGTGCCAGCAGCTTACTGGTCAATTCGGGACTAGCGGGTATTATGGAGTACTTC. As protein: CASSLLVNSGLAGIMEYF.

This clone was counted a few times. The chain has TRBV19 and TRBJ1-4, with TRBD1 identical over 9 bases. The CDR3 contains 14 residues. Unmatched junction bases numbered 10, after V lost 7 bases and J lost 10 bases. Per germline, CDR1 LNHDA and CDR2 SQIVND (reference sequence). The CDR3 DNA sequence: TGTGCCAGTACCCCGGGACAGGGTTCGGGAAAACTGTTTTTT. Translating gives CASTPGQGSGKLFF.

The chain joins TRBV5-1 to TRBJ2-3, with a tentative D call TRBD2 (6 bases). This CDR3 region has 15 residues. V lost 6 bases to trimming and J lost 1 base, with 15 bases between them. Germline assignment: CDR1 SGHRS and CDR2 YFSETQ. CDR3 DNA: TGCGCCAGCACGAACCGGGACTTCCGCACAGATACGCAGTATTTT. It codes for CASTNRDFRTDTQYF.

V usage is TRBV29-1 and J usage is TRBJ2-1; D possibly corresponds to TRBD2 (7 bases). CDR1 and CDR2 (germline): SQVTM, ANQGSEA. This CDR3 is built from 15 residues. CDR3 bases: TGCAGGTTGAAACCCCCTGGGGGGGCTGACAATGAGCAGTTCTTC. Protein product: CRLKPPGGADNEQFF.